Given below is one T cell receptor (beta chain) in context. All patients were treatment-naive before thyroid surgery. This sample was included in a study of metastatic and nonmetastatic thyroid tumors. The CDR3 totals 15 residues. V was cut by 6 bases and J by 7 bases, with 16 bases left in between. The germline CDR1 and CDR2 sequences are MNHNS and SASEGT. TCRdb re-called clones from the PCR reads using MiXCR. Altogether around 19,000 clones are present, around 15% being singletons, with the ten largest covering more than 9%. The rearrangement links TRBV6-1 to TRBJ1-6; perhaps TRBD1 as D (5 bases). Sequencing used tumor tissue. The TCR sequence derives from a female donor with papillary thyroid cancer or a benign thyroid nodule (not recorded which). Some clones in this sample may be carry-over from other donors' samples. CDR3 DNA sequence: TGTGCCAGCAGGCCCAGGGAAAGGGGAAATTCACCCCTCCACTTT. Translated, it gives CASRPRERGNSPLHF.